This TCR beta chain was sequenced for a study of T cell responses to AZD1222 COVID-19 vaccine (dated by TCRdb to 2020 to 2023). Some background on the complete study: TCR sequencing covered approximately 230 trial participants: around 210 given two doses of AZD1222 and approximately 26 given two doses of MenACWY control vaccine. Trial participants were enrolled by age into subgroups of 18-55, 56-69 and 70-plus years, and 148, 28 and 57 TCR-sequenced participants, respectively, were included in these subgroups. The study at large found these results: Epitopes outside the regions mutated in the B.1.351 and B.1.1.7 variants were reportedly recognized by nearly half of the unique spike-specific TCRs. In the small 56-69-year group, the increase in depth fell short of significance, most likely because of low power. Conclusions about previously exposed vaccinees are limited because only six or seven AZD1222 recipients were SARS-CoV-2 seropositive at baseline. A significant rise in spike-specific TCR breadth and depth was observed after two AZD1222 doses relative to day 0 and relative to MenACWY recipients. The whole spike protein was spanned by vaccine-associated CD4 TCRs, and dominant responses were seen in regions 160-218 and 743-854. Because no day 14 peak-response samples were available, repertoires were characterized only after the peak T cell response. Participants were mostly white British, with more females than males. The authors suggested clonal diversity may have been underestimated.

Comments on this clone: No antigen is known for it. Per-base qualities were not stored, and no clone one base away is much larger.

The CDR3 regions of human TCRbeta chains were analyzed by immunosequencing. The paper's processing steps were these. Repertoire TCRs were checked for matches against a reference library of SARS-CoV-2-specific TCRs that had been generated using the MIRA antigen-specificity platform. Breadth meant the fraction of unique TCRs that were SARS-CoV-2-associated, whereas depth meant the fraction of total T cells that were SARS-CoV-2-associated. Using the MIRA data, each spike-specific TCR was assigned both to the spike region to which the TCR was reactive and to a CD4 or CD8 class. Log10-transformed breadth and depth values were compared by one-way ANOVA with Sidak's multiple comparisons tests. TCRdb took over this immuneACCESS table, retaining in-frame rearrangements with V and J assigned. Such tables are incomplete; in checked studies, under half of the missing clones stem from an unresolved V gene, and the remainder is unexplained. V, J and clone size reflect that table, while D and trimming were determined from the DNA. The sample table holds roughly 140,000 clones, of which 80% to 90% were seen once. The ten biggest clones cover approximately 7% of the sample.

The time point tag for this specimen amounts to: sample from adult after SARS-CoV-2 infection, after symptom onset. Two convalescent COVID-19 patients, sampled after symptom onset from adults with prior SARS-CoV-2 infection, were also TCR-sequenced for comparison. CDR1 LGHDT and CDR2 YNNKEL were looked up in the germline V gene (reference sequence). V is clipped by 1 base and J by 7 bases, and the sequence between their germline boundaries is 7 bases long. Including the terminal cysteine and phenylalanine, the CDR3 comprises 13 residues. Of all the DNA, just the CDR3 is kept, 39 bases in frame from base 1.

This TCR derives from an adult who had recovered from COVID-19. The chain is made from TRBV3-1 (or the pseudogene TRBV3-2) and TRBJ2-2; no D gene is confidently identified. The input for sequencing was peripheral blood, taken after recovery from COVID-19. The nucleotides are TGTGCCAGCAGCCAAGTGGGGAACGGGGAGCTGTTTTTT. Protein translation: CASSQVGNGELFF.